The clone carrying this T cell receptor beta chain was recorded at least ten times. Antigen: not known. A TCRbeta library incorporating unique molecular identifiers was prepared. Via MiXCR, TCRdb re-called the PCR reads, giving one row per CDR3 protein. The sample lists around 800,000 distinct CDR3 sequences, 15% to 20% occurring once. These data belong to a study of T-cell reconstitution after alpha-beta-depleted transplantation in children. Study findings and constraints: By one year post-transplant, T-cell counts and diversity largely arose from T cells that were newly produced. Reportedly, only several hundred clones from non-depleted graft cells drove alpha-beta T-cell counts at about two months.

Germline V gives CDR1 DFQATT, CDR2 SNEGSKA (reference sequence). This CDR3 spans 16 amino acids. V was clipped by 2 bases and J by 2 bases, with 17 bases between them. J is TRBJ2-3 and V is TRBV20-1; maybe TRBD1 (6 bases). This TCR came from a male patient younger than 18 who had a stem cell transplant for acute lymphoblastic leukemia, so the T cells may come from the graft donor. The sequences come from PBMCs, mostly from graft donor cells, collected 360 days after TCRalphabeta/CD19-depleted stem cell transplant. In DNA form, the CDR3 reads TGCAGTGCTAGATATCCGGGACATCTCCACACAGATACGCAGTATTTT. Translating it yields CSARYPGHLHTDTQYF.